This TCR beta chain appears in the sequencing data of a study of beta chain features in type 1 diabetes. Overall study results and limits: It was possible that PCR favored shorter templates, equally so in patients and controls.

Germline V lookup: CDR1 MDHEN, CDR2 SYDVKM. Unmatched junction bases numbered 4, after V lost 6 bases and J lost 3 bases. The CDR3 has 15 residues. The isolated RNA, all of it, was reverse transcribed, so expressed TCRB transcripts were what got sequenced. Sequencing was performed with immunoSEQ multiplex PCR; in TCRdb, only in-frame clones are kept and a portion is missing. This table holds approximately 110,000 clones, under 40% found once. As concerns this clone: Its antigen remains unknown.

Sequencing was performed on stem cell memory CD4+ T cells from blood. The chain couples TRBV28 to TRBJ2-3, with 12 positions matching TRBD2. The sequence derives from a young woman in good health. The CDR3 sequence is CASRASGRATDTQYF. The CDR3 DNA sequence: TGTGCCAGCAGGGCTAGCGGGAGGGCGACAGATACGCAGTATTTT.